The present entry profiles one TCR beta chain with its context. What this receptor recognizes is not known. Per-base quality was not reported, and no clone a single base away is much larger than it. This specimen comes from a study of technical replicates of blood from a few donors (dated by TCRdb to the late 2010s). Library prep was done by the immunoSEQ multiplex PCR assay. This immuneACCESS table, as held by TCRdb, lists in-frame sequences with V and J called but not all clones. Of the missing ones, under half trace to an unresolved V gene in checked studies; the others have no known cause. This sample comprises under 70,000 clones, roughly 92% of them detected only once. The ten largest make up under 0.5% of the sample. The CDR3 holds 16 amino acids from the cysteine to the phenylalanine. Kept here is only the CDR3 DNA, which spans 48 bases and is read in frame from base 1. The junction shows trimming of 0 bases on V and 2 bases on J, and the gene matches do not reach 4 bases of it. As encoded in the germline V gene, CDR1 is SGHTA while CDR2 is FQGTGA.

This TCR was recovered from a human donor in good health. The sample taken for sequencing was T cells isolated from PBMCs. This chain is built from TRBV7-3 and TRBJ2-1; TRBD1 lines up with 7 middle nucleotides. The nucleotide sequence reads TGTGCCAGCAGCTTAACGGGGACAGCCCCCTACAATGAGCAGTTCTTC. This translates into CASSLTGTAPYNEQFF. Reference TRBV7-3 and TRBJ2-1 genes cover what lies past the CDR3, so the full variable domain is GAGVSQTPSNKVTEKGKYVELRCDPISGHTALYWYRQSLGQGPEFLIYFQGTGAADDSGLPNDRFFAVRPEGSVSTLKIQRTERGDSAVYLCASSLTGTAPYNEQFFGPGTRLTVL.